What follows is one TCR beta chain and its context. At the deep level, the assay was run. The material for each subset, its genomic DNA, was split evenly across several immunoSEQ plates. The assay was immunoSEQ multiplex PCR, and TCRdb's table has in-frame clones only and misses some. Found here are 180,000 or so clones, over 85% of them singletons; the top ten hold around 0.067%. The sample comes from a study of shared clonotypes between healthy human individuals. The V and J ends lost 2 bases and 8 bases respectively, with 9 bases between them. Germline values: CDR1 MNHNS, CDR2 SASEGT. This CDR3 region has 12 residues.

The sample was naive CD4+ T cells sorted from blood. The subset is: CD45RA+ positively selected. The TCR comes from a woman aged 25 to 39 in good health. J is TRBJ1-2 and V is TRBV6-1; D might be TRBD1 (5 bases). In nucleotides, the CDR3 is TGTGCCAGCAGTGAATCACGGGGGGGCTACACCTTC. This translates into CASSESRGGYTF.